What follows is one T cell receptor beta chain and its context. The data originate from a study of blood T cell repertoires in COVID-19. Turning to the study itself: Specimens from acute and convalescent COVID-19 originated in the United States, Italy and Spain.

Original processing methods: Amplified reference gene primers provided the basis for estimating nucleated cell counts. Measured with immunoSEQ multiplex PCR; TCRdb has only the in-frame clones, and not every one. V, J and clone size are taken as reported in that table, and D and trimming were inferred from the DNA itself. The table records tens of thousands of clones, 80% to 95% of them present only once. The CDR3 length is 15 residues. Germline values: CDR1 LNHDA, CDR2 SQIVND (reference sequence). With V trimmed by 4 bases and J by 0 bases, 3 bases remained unmatched. Sequencing was done on a sample of peripheral blood. J is TRBJ2-1 and V is TRBV19; TRBD1 matches at 7 bases. This TCR came from a human donor with active COVID-19. The donor label of this sample is uncertain. For the CDR3, the DNA is TGTGCCAGTAGTACAGGGACAGTCTCCTACAATGAGCAGTTCTTC. Translating gives CASSTGTVSYNEQFF.